This T cell receptor beta chain was sequenced for a study of T cell clones after liver transplantation. In the study overall: A pre-transplant mixed lymphocyte reaction with TCRbeta sequencing defined graft-donor-reactive clones followed in post-transplant blood.

Repertoires were generated with immunoSEQ multiplex PCR, while TCRdb's copy carries only in-frame clones and drops some. The table shows roughly 80,000 clones, with roughly 85% occurring only once. V was pared by 5 bases and J by 7 bases, with 15 bases between. Germline CDR1 and CDR2: SEHNR and FQNEAQ (reference sequence). CDR3 size: 14 residues. The clonotype comes from a human patient who received a liver transplant. Some T cells may be transferred from the graft donor. The J gene is TRBJ2-1, the V gene TRBV7-9; the D gene is possibly TRBD2 (6 bases). The sample here was CD4+ T cells from blood, taken almost 47 months after liver transplant. Here the CDR3 reads CASSPGTATNEQFF. The CDR3 region has the DNA TGTGCCAGCAGCCCCGGGACTGCTACGAATGAGCAGTTCTTC.